This entry describes one T cell receptor (beta chain). What it binds is not known. This record comes from a study of cytomegalovirus exposure and HLA in healthy donors. The CDR3 contains 15 residues. CDR1 and CDR2 (germline): SGHTS, YDEGEE. V shed 2 bases, J shed 6 bases, and the junction held 8 bases outside the gene matches. The PCR made use of 60 Vbeta and 13 Jbeta primers. The table came from immunoSEQ multiplex PCR; TCRdb's copy has only in-frame clones and leaves some out. The sample lists some 150,000 clones; over 80% were seen once. The study's findings and limits: Later genetic work tied a missense DCLRE1C variant to beta-chain V and J trimming. It was in a later analysis that TCR association rates were seen to vary by HLA locus, highest for DRB1 and lowest for HLA-C.

The sequenced material came from PBMCs. The sequence was collected from a female donor in good health and CMV-seronegative. This chain links TRBV5-8 with TRBJ1-5, with 7 nucleotides matching TRBD1. CDR3 loop: CASSLGQVRAQPQHF. As DNA, the CDR3 is TGTGCCAGCAGCTTAGGACAGGTTAGGGCTCAGCCCCAGCATTTT.